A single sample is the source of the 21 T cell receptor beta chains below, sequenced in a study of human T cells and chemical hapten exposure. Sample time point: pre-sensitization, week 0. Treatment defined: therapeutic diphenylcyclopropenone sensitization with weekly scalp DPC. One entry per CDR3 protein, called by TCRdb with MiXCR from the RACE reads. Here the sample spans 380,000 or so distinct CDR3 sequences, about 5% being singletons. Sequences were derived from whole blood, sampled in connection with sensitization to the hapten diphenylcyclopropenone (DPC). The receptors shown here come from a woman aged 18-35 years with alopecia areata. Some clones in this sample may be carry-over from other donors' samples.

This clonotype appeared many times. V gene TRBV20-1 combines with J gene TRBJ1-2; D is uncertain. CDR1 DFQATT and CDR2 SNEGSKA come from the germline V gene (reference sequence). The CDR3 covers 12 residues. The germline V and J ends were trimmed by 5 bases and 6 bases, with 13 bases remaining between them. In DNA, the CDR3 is TGCAGTGCTCGTAGTCCAGCCGATGGCTACACCTTC. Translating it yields CSARSPADGYTF.

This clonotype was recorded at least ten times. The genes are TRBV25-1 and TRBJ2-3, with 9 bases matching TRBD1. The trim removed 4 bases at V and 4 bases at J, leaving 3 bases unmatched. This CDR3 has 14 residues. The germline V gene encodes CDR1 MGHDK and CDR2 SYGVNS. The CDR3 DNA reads TGTGCCAGCAGTGGGACAGGGGAGGCAGATACGCAGTATTTT. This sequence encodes CASSGTGEADTQYF.

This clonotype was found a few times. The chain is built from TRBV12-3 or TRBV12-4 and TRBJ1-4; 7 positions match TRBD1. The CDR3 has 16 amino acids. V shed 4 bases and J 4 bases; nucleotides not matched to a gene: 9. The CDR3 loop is CASSSPRTGLNEKLFF. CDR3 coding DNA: TGTGCCAGCAGTTCCCCTCGGACAGGCCTTAATGAAAAACTGTTTTTT.

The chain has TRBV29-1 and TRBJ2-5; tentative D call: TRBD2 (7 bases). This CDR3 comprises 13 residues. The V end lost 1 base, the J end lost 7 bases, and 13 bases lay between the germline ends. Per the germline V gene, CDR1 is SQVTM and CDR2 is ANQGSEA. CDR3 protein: CSVEVGGGATQYF. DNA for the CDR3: TGCAGCGTTGAAGTTGGAGGGGGGGCGACCCAGTACTTC.

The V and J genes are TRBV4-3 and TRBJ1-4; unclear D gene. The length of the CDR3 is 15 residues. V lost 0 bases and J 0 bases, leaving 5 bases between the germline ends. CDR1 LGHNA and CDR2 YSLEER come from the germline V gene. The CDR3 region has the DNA TGCGCCAGCAGCCAAGACGTTGCAACTAATGAAAAACTGTTTTTT. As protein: CASSQDVATNEKLFF.

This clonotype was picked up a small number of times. This CDR3 reads CASSLARDLFEQYF. The CDR3 DNA reads TGTGCCAGCAGTTTAGCCAGGGATCTGTTCGAGCAGTACTTC. The chain carries TRBV27 and TRBJ2-7, with D possibly TRBD1 on 5 matching bases. Per germline, CDR1 MNHEY and CDR2 SMNVEV (reference sequence). The CDR3 has 14 residues. Trimming pared 2 bases from V and 6 bases from J, leaving 14 bases between.

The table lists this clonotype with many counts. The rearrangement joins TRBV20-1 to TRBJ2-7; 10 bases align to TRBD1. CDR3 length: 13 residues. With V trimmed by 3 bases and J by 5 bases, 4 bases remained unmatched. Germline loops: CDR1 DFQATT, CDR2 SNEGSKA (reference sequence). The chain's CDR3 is CSARGQGKHEQYF. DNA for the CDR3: TGCAGTGCTAGGGGACAGGGGAAGCACGAGCAGTACTTC.

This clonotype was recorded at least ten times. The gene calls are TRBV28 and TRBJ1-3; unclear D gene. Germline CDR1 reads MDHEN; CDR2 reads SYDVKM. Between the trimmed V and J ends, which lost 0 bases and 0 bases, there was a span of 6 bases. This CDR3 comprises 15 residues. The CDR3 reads CASSLWVLSGNTIYF. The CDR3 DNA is TGTGCCAGCAGTTTATGGGTCCTCTCTGGAAACACCATATATTTT. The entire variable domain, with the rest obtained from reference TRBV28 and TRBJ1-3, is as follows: DVKVTQSSRYLVKRTGEKVFLECVQDMDHENMFWYRQDPGLGLRLIYFSYDVKMKEKGDIPEGYSVSREKKERFSLILESASTNQTSMYLCASSLWVLSGNTIYFGEGSWLTVV.

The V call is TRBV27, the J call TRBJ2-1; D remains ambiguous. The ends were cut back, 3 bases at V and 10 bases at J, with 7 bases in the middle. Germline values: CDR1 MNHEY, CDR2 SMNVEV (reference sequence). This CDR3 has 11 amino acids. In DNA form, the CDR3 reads TGTGCCAGCAGTTTCGTCGGAGAGCAGTTCTTC. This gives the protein CASSFVGEQFF.

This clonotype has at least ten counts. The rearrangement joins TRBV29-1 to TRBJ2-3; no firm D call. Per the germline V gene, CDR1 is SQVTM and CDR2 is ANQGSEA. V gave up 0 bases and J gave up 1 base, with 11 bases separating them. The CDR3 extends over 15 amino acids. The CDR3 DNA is TGCAGCGTTGAAGATTTAGCCAGAGGCACAGATACGCAGTATTTT. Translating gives CSVEDLARGTDTQYF.

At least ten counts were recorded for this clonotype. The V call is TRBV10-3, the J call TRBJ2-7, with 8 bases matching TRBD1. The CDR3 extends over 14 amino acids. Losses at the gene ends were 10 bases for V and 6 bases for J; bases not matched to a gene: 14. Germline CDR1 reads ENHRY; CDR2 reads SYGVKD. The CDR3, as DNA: TGTGCCACCCAGGGGGCCAGAGCTCAGGGCGAGCAGTACTTC. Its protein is CATQGARAQGEQYF.

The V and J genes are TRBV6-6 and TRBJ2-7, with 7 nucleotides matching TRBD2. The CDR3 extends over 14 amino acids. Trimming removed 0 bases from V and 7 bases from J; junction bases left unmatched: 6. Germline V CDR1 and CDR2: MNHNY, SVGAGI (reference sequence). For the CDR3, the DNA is TGTGCCAGCAGTTACTCAGCCCGGGGAGGGGAGCAGTACTTC. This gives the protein CASSYSARGGEQYF.

CDR3 amino acids: CASSQREGGQPQHF. CDR3 sequence (DNA): TGTGCCAGCAGTCAAAGGGAGGGGGGTCAGCCCCAGCATTTT. The genes are TRBV27 and TRBJ1-5, with TRBD1 as a possible D gene (6 bases). CDR3 length: 14 residues. Trimming removed 5 bases from V and 6 bases from J, with 14 bases in between. CDR1 MNHEY and CDR2 SMNVEV come from the germline V gene (reference sequence).

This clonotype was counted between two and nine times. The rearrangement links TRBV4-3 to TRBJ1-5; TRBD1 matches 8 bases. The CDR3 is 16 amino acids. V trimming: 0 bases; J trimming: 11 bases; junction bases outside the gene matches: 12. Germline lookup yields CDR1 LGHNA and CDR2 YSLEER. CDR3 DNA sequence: TGCGCCAGCAGCCAAGAAGTCAGTGACAGGGGATCGGCCCAGCATTTT. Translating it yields CASSQEVSDRGSAQHF.

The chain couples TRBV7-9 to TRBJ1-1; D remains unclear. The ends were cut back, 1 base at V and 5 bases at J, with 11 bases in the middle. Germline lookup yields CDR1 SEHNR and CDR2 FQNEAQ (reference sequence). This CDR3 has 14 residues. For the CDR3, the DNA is TGTGCCAGCAGCTTAGATGGGCGGAGTACTGAAGCTTTCTTT. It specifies CASSLDGRSTEAFF.

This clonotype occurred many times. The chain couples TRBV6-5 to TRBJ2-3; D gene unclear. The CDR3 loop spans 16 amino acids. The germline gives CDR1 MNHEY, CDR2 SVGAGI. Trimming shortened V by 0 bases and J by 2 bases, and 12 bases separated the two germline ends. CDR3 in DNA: TGTGCCAGCAGTTACTCGTCCCGGCGGTACACAGATACGCAGTATTTT. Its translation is CASSYSSRRYTDTQYF.

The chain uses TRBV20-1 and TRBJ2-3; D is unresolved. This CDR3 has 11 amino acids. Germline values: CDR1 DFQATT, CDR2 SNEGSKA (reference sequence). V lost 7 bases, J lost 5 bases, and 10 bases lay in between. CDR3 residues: CSDSRQDTQYF. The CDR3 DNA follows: TGCAGTGATAGTCGTCAAGATACGCAGTATTTT.

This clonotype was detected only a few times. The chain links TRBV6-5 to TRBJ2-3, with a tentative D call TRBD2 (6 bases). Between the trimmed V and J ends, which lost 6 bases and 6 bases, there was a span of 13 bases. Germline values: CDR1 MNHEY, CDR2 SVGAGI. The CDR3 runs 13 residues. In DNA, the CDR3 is TGTGCCAGCAGACGCGGAGCGGGTGATACGCAGTATTTT. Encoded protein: CASRRGAGDTQYF.

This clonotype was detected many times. The CDR3 sequence: CSVDDGRRKETQYF. The CDR3 region has the DNA TGCAGCGTTGATGACGGACGGAGGAAAGAGACCCAGTACTTC. The chain uses TRBV29-1 and TRBJ2-5; maybe TRBD2 (5 bases). V lost 3 bases and J lost 3, with 14 bases in between. The CDR3 is made up of 14 amino acids. Germline lookup yields CDR1 SQVTM and CDR2 ANQGSEA.

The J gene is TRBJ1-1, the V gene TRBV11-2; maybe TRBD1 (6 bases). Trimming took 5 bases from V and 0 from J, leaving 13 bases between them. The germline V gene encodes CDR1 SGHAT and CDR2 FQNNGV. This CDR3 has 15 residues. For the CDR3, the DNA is TGTGCCAGCAGCGCGTGGGGGGGCATGAACACTGAAGCTTTCTTT. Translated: CASSAWGGMNTEAFF.

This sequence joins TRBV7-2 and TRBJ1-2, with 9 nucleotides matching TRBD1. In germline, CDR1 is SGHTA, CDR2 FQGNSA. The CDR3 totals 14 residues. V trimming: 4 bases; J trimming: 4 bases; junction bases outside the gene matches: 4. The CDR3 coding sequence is TGTGCCAGCAGCTCACAACAGGGGGCCTATGGCTACACCTTC. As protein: CASSSQQGAYGYTF.